This T cell receptor beta chain is drawn from a study of T cell responses to AZD1222 COVID-19 vaccine. Study results and limitations: Baseline antibody screening turned up just 6 or 7 seropositive AZD1222 recipients. Dominant CD4 TCR responses targeted spike regions 160-218 and 743-854.

Sequencing was performed with immunoSEQ multiplex PCR; in TCRdb, only in-frame clones are kept and a portion is missing. The sample holds about 180,000 clones, 94% seen once. The V segment lost 0 bases and the J segment 2 bases; nucleotides outside the gene matches: 4. The CDR3 is made up of 16 amino acids. Germline V gene sequence: CDR1 SGHRS, CDR2 YFSETQ. Turning to this clone: The antigen is unknown.

Samples with a second dose at about 4 or about 12 weeks were pooled together. The receptor was isolated from an adult who received the AZD1222 COVID-19 vaccine. This sample comprised peripheral blood, obtained 28 days after the second AZD1222 dose. This sequence joins TRBV5-1 and TRBJ2-2, with 7 bases identical to TRBD2. CDR3 region: CASSLVPGGNTGELFF. The CDR3 DNA sequence: TGCGCCAGCAGCTTGGTTCCGGGAGGTAACACCGGGGAGCTGTTTTTT.